This paragraph covers one T cell receptor (beta chain) sequence. Its cognate antigen is unknown. The data belong to a study of T cell repertoires in cytomegalovirus infection. Study conclusions and caveats: Within the response measured ex vivo, HLA-C-restricted CMV-specific TCR beta clonotypes were dominant.

TCRdb re-called the reads through MiXCR, storing one row per CDR3 protein. The sample includes about 770,000 distinct CDR3 sequences, just under 30% of them seen just once. Sequencing used cultured CD8+ T cells from PBMCs, obtained from culture after CMV antigen stimulation. The origin of this receptor is a human donor in good health (CMV status not recorded). Some clones in this sample may be carry-over from other donors' samples.

The CDR3 coding sequence is TGTGCCCCGGGTTCTCCAGGGGTTACTGAAGCTTTCTTT. Its protein product is CAPGSPGVTEAFF. This chain links TRBV10-3 with TRBJ1-1, with D tentatively TRBD1 (6 bases). Trimming took off 11 bases at V and 5 bases at J, with 18 bases between the two ends. This CDR3 has 13 residues. Germline loops: CDR1 ENHRY, CDR2 SYGVKD.